The 30 T cell receptor beta chains below were found in one sample sequenced in a study of beta chain features in type 1 diabetes. All of the isolated RNA was reverse transcribed, so expressed TCRB transcripts were sequenced. TCRdb's table, derived via immunoSEQ multiplex PCR, lists solely in-frame clones and lacks some. Of around 140,000 clones listed, more than 9% are singletons. The sequenced material came from naive CD4+ T cells from blood. The receptors were gathered from a man younger than 30 in good health.

This clone showed up just a few times. The J gene is TRBJ1-1, the V gene TRBV6-5; D may be TRBD1 (6 bases). Trimming pared 6 bases from V and 4 bases from J, leaving 15 bases between. This CDR3 comprises 14 residues. Germline V CDR1 and CDR2: MNHEY, SVGAGI. The CDR3 nucleotides read TGTGCCAGCAGAACTCAGGGGTTGGGCACTGAAGCTTTCTTT. This translates into CASRTQGLGTEAFF.

The chain combines TRBV6-5 with TRBJ2-7; D is perhaps TRBD2 (5 bases). Germline lookup yields CDR1 MNHEY and CDR2 SVGAGI. The CDR3 length is 13 residues. Trimming removed 6 bases at V and 3 bases at J, with 12 bases between. CDR3 nucleotide sequence: TGTGCCAGCAGCGGGATCGGTATCTACGAGCAGTACTTC. Protein sequence: CASSGIGIYEQYF.

V usage is TRBV4-2 and J usage is TRBJ2-3, with 11 nucleotides matching TRBD2. This CDR3 comprises 18 residues. V was pared by 3 bases and J by 2 bases, with 10 bases of the junction left unmatched. The germline CDR1 and CDR2 sequences are LGHNA and YNFKEQ. The CDR3 DNA sequence: TGTGCCAGCAGCCAGTGGGGTACTAGCGGGGGCCCCACAGATACGCAGTATTTT. It codes for CASSQWGTSGGPTDTQYF.

This clone was seen only a few times. For the CDR3, the DNA is TGTGCCAGCAGCAGGGGGGACAGGGGCCACGAGCAGTACTTC. It yields the protein CASSRGDRGHEQYF. This rearrangement joins TRBV11-3 to TRBJ2-7, with 10 nucleotides matching TRBD1. Trimming cost V 5 bases and J 5 bases; bases outside gene matches: 6. Germline V gene data show CDR1 as SGHNT and CDR2 as YENEEA. CDR3 length: 14 amino acids. Drawing the rest from reference TRBV11-3 and TRBJ2-7, the complete variable domain is EAGVVQSPRYKIIEKKQPVAFWCNPISGHNTLYWYLQNLGQGPELLIRYENEEAVDDSQLPKDRFSAERLKGVDSTLKIQPAELGDSAVYLCASSRGDRGHEQYFGPGTRLTVT.

This clone was seen ten or more times. V is TRBV7-9 and J is TRBJ2-3; D might be TRBD2 (5 bases). The CDR3 totals 14 residues. Germline-derived CDR1 and CDR2 are SEHNR and FQNEAQ (reference sequence). V was pared by 8 bases and J by 3 bases, with 15 bases between. The CDR3 protein is CASLAGIVTDTQYF. For the CDR3, the DNA is TGTGCCAGCCTAGCTGGGATCGTAACAGATACGCAGTATTTT.

The chain links TRBV6-4 to TRBJ2-1; 10 nucleotides agree with TRBD1. CDR3 length: 12 amino acids. Germline values: CDR1 MRHNA, CDR2 SNTAGT. The V gene end was trimmed by 8 bases and the J gene end by 7 bases; junction bases not matched to a gene: 2. The DNA of the CDR3 is TGTGCCAGCGGACAGGGGGGGAATGAGCAGTTCTTC. Translation: CASGQGGNEQFF.

This clone was seen only a few times. This chain uses TRBV6-1 with TRBJ2-1; 14 positions match TRBD2. Germline CDR1 MNHNS, CDR2 SASEGT. V lost 8 bases, J lost 5 bases, and 5 bases stayed unmatched. This CDR3 is built from 15 residues. CDR3 in amino acids: CASETSGGADNEQFF. CDR3 coding DNA: TGTGCCAGCGAGACTAGCGGGGGGGCCGACAATGAGCAGTTCTTC.

In its sample, this clone was seen a few times. Other nucleotide sequences from this sample produce the same CDR3. The V call is TRBV5-1, the J call TRBJ1-5; the D gene is possibly TRBD1 (5 bases). The CDR3 runs 15 residues. Germline V gives CDR1 SGHRS, CDR2 YFSETQ. Trimming took off 4 bases at V and 0 bases at J, with 11 bases between the two ends. CDR3 nucleotides: TGCGCCAGCAGCATTCAGGGCGCTAGCAATCAGCCCCAGCATTTT. This translates into CASSIQGASNQPQHF.

The V gene is TRBV7-3, the J gene TRBJ1-3; D is perhaps TRBD1 (5 bases). Trimming removed 0 bases from V and 4 bases from J, with 10 bases in between. In germline, CDR1 is SGHTA, CDR2 FQGTGA. This CDR3 spans 15 amino acids. The CDR3: CASSLTRDEGNTIYF. DNA of the CDR3: TGTGCCAGCAGCTTAACCAGGGATGAAGGAAACACCATATATTTT.

This chain connects TRBV7-6 to TRBJ2-3, with a tentative D call TRBD2 (5 bases). CDR1 SGHVS and CDR2 FNYEAQ come from the germline V gene. The length of the CDR3 is 13 residues. The germline V and J ends were trimmed by 6 bases and 6 bases, with 13 bases remaining between them. The CDR3 spells CASRLGSADTQYF. The CDR3 DNA follows: TGTGCCAGCAGACTAGGGTCGGCGGATACGCAGTATTTT.

This chain uses TRBV5-5 with TRBJ2-3; 8 bases line up with TRBD2. The CDR3 consists of 15 residues. Germline values: CDR1 SGHKS, CDR2 YYEKEE (reference sequence). Trimming removed 3 bases from V and 0 bases from J; junction bases left unmatched: 3. CDR3 DNA sequence: TGTGCCAGCAGCTGGGCTAGCGGGAGCACAGATACGCAGTATTTT. Its translation is CASSWASGSTDTQYF.

The chain couples TRBV4-1 to TRBJ2-5; 9 positions agree with TRBD2. The CDR3 totals 15 residues. Unmatched junction bases numbered 6, after V lost 4 bases and J lost 3 bases. Germline V CDR1 and CDR2: MGHRA, YSYEKL. In DNA form, the CDR3 reads TGCGCCAGCAGCCCCATAGAGCGGGGGGAAGAGACCCAGTACTTC. It translates to CASSPIERGEETQYF.

This clone turned up a few times. V is TRBV2 and J is TRBJ2-2, with 7 bases lining up with TRBD1. The CDR3 loop spans 15 amino acids. Losses at the gene ends were 6 bases for V and 4 bases for J; bases not matched to a gene: 8. CDR1 is SNHLY, CDR2 FYNNEI, per germline. The CDR3: CASREDTGATGELFF. The CDR3 DNA is TGTGCCAGCAGGGAGGATACAGGGGCCACCGGGGAGCTGTTTTTT.

This clone turned up a few times. V and J are TRBV6-6 and TRBJ1-4, with TRBD1 as a possible D gene (5 bases). Germline CDR1 MNHNY, CDR2 SVGAGI (reference sequence). The CDR3 has 16 residues. Trimming took 2 bases from V and 8 from J, leaving 18 bases between them. CDR3 sequence reads: CASSYNAGSILEKLFF. CDR3 sequence (DNA): TGTGCCAGCAGTTACAATGCAGGGTCGATACTAGAAAAACTGTTTTTT.

Concerning this clone: The sample contains more than one DNA sequence encoding this CDR3. The rearrangement links TRBV7-2 to TRBJ1-5; TRBD1 matches at 7 bases. This CDR3 region has 13 residues. Germline CDR1 reads SGHTA; CDR2 reads FQGNSA. V shed 3 bases and J 7 bases; nucleotides not matched to a gene: 3. The CDR3 DNA reads TGTGCCAGCAGCTTTGACAGGGACCAGCCCCAGCATTTT. This translates into CASSFDRDQPQHF.

This clone occurred many times. The J gene is TRBJ2-5, the V gene TRBV30; 8 positions match TRBD1. The germline V gene encodes CDR1 GTSNPN and CDR2 SVGIG (reference sequence). The CDR3 totals 13 residues. V dropped 3 bases and J dropped 6; count of bases not matched to a gene: 6. Here the CDR3 reads CAWRGTGGKTQYF. CDR3 in DNA: TGTGCCTGGAGAGGGACAGGAGGCAAGACCCAGTACTTC. The variable domain in full, completed from reference TRBV30 and TRBJ2-5, reads SQTIHQWPATLVQPVGSPLSLECTVEGTSNPNLYWYRQAAGRGLQLLFYSVGIGQISSEVPQNLSASRPQDRQFILSSKKLLLSDSGFYLCAWRGTGGKTQYFGPGTRLLVL.

This clone was found a few times. The chain joins TRBV5-1 to TRBJ2-3, with a tentative D call TRBD2 (6 bases). The ends were cut back, 4 bases at V and 4 bases at J, with 13 bases in the middle. This CDR3 has 14 amino acids. Germline V gives CDR1 SGHRS, CDR2 YFSETQ. DNA of the CDR3: TGCGCCAGCAGCCGCGGCGGGGAATCAGATACGCAGTATTTT. Protein: CASSRGGESDTQYF.

At least ten counts were recorded for this clone. The V and J genes are TRBV29-1 and TRBJ2-3; 8 nucleotides align to TRBD1. The CDR3 contains 13 residues. Trimming at V came to 6 bases and at J to 3 bases, leaving 5 bases not matched to a gene. CDR1 is SQVTM and CDR2 is ANQGSEA in the germline V gene. CDR3 loop: CSVRTGTTDTQYF. For the CDR3, the DNA is TGCAGCGTCCGGACAGGGACGACAGATACGCAGTATTTT.

The rearrangement joins TRBV4-1 to TRBJ1-4; TRBD1 aligns across 10 bases. Looked up from germline, CDR1 is MGHRA and CDR2 is YSYEKL. The CDR3 is made up of 15 amino acids. Unmatched junction bases numbered 5, after V lost 4 bases and J lost 6 bases. The CDR3 DNA is TGCGCCAGCAGCCGGGCTGGGACAGGGGATGAAAAACTGTTTTTT. It yields the protein CASSRAGTGDEKLFF.

This clone showed up just a few times. J is TRBJ2-3 and V is TRBV30; D ambiguous. Trimming removed 0 bases from V and 0 bases from J, with 10 bases in between. CDR1 is GTSNPN, CDR2 SVGIG, per germline (reference sequence). The CDR3 has 15 amino acids. As DNA, the CDR3 is TGTGCCTGGAGTGTGAGCGTGACCAGCACAGATACGCAGTATTTT. Translating gives CAWSVSVTSTDTQYF.

V and J are TRBV5-1 and TRBJ2-2; TRBD2 is a possible D gene (6 bases). The CDR3 has 15 amino acids. Germline CDR1 SGHRS, CDR2 YFSETQ. Trimming stripped 0 bases from V and 5 bases from J, with 11 bases between. For the CDR3, the DNA is TGCGCCAGCAGCTTGGTGGAGGGAAGAACCGGGGAGCTGTTTTTT. Protein sequence: CASSLVEGRTGELFF.

This clone was recorded a few times. The chain employs TRBV27 and TRBJ2-4; 12 positions agree with TRBD2. J gave up 7 bases and V 4 bases, and 17 bases lay outside the gene matches. CDR1 MNHEY and CDR2 SMNVEV come from the germline V gene (reference sequence). This CDR3 is 19 amino acids long. The CDR3 nucleotides are TGTGCCAGCAGTTCCCTTTTAAGGACTAGCGGGAAAGTTCACAACATTCAGTACTTC. It translates to CASSSLLRTSGKVHNIQYF.

This clone was observed at least ten times. The chain links TRBV7-2 to TRBJ2-1; 7 bases match TRBD1. The V and J ends lost 5 bases and 7 bases, in that order; junction bases with no gene match: 5. Germline V CDR1 and CDR2: SGHTA, FQGNSA. The CDR3 is 13 residues long. The CDR3 region is CASSHTTGNEQFF. The CDR3 region has the DNA TGTGCCAGCAGCCACACGACAGGGAATGAGCAGTTCTTC. Full variable domain (rest looked up from reference TRBV7-2 and TRBJ2-1): GAGVSQSPSNKVTEKGKDVELRCDPISGHTALYWYRQSLGQGLEFLIYFQGNSAPDKSGLPSDRFSAERTGGSVSTLTIQRTQQEDSAVYLCASSHTTGNEQFFGPGTRLTVL.

This clone was counted a few times. In DNA, the CDR3 is TGTGCCAGCAGGTGGGACTCCTCTAGCACAGATACGCAGTATTTT. Protein sequence: CASRWDSSSTDTQYF. The gene calls are TRBV4-2 and TRBJ2-3, with D possibly being TRBD2 (6 bases). The CDR3 is 15 residues long. CDR1 is LGHNA and CDR2 is YNFKEQ in the germline V gene. Trimming took 6 bases from V and 0 from J, leaving 13 bases between them.

V is TRBV30 and J is TRBJ2-5, with 8 bases lining up with TRBD1. The germline V gene has CDR1 GTSNPN and CDR2 SVGIG (reference sequence). J was trimmed by 1 base and V by 3 bases; bases with no gene match: 7. The CDR3 totals 15 residues. CDR3 protein: CAWRGRDRIQETQYF. CDR3 bases: TGTGCCTGGAGGGGGCGGGACAGGATCCAAGAGACCCAGTACTTC.

This clone was observed a few times. This sequence joins TRBV7-8 and TRBJ1-5; D may be TRBD1 (5 bases). This CDR3 spans 14 amino acids. V was trimmed by 3 bases and J by 7 bases, leaving 13 bases between them. Germline V gene data show CDR1 as SGHVS and CDR2 as FQNEAQ. The CDR3 spells CASSFGTGYQPQHF. Written as DNA, the CDR3 is TGTGCCAGCAGCTTCGGAACAGGTTACCAGCCCCAGCATTTT.

This clone was detected a few times. The rearrangement joins TRBV5-1 to TRBJ1-1; D gene uncertain. The CDR3 runs to 12 residues. Per germline, CDR1 SGHRS and CDR2 YFSETQ. Trimming removed 2 bases from V and 2 bases from J, with 4 bases in between. The CDR3 bases are TGCGCCAGCAGCTTTACAAACACTGAAGCTTTCTTT. Translation gives CASSFTNTEAFF. Supplemented by reference TRBV5-1 and TRBJ1-1, the full variable domain reads KAGVTQTPRYLIKTRGQQVTLSCSPISGHRSVSWYQQTPGQGLQFLFEYFSETQRNKGNFPGRFSGRQFSNSRSEMNVSTLELGDSALYLCASSFTNTEAFFGQGTRLTVV.

The rearrangement links TRBV19 to TRBJ2-6; 12 positions agree with TRBD1. V was clipped by 9 bases and J by 11 bases; unmatched bases: 8. The CDR3 runs 14 residues. The germline V gene has CDR1 LNHDA and CDR2 SQIVND (reference sequence). CDR3: CASNPGQGADVLTF. Written as DNA, the CDR3 is TGTGCCAGCAACCCGGGACAGGGGGCGGACGTCCTGACTTTC.

This chain uses TRBV4-1 with TRBJ1-6; the D is unclear. This CDR3 contains 15 residues. Trimming took 0 bases from V and 7 from J, leaving 10 bases between them. In germline, CDR1 is MGHRA, CDR2 YSYEKL. As DNA, the CDR3 is TGCGCCAGCAGCCAAGAAATCCGGAGAAATTCACCCCTCCACTTT. This encodes CASSQEIRRNSPLHF.

The chain combines TRBV18 with TRBJ1-5; the match to TRBD1 covers 7 bases. CDR1 and CDR2 (germline): KGHSH, LQKENI. This CDR3 comprises 13 residues. J was trimmed by 5 bases and V by 5 bases; bases with no gene match: 3. CDR3 region: CASSGQADQPQHF. Written as DNA, the CDR3 is TGTGCCAGCTCAGGACAGGCCGATCAGCCCCAGCATTTT. Drawing the rest from reference TRBV18 and TRBJ1-5, the complete variable domain is NAGVMQNPRHLVRRRGQEARLRCSPMKGHSHVYWYRQLPEEGLKFMVYLQKENIIDESGMPKERFSAEFPKEGPSILRIQQVVRGDSAAYFCASSGQADQPQHFGDGTRLSIL.